A selection of T cell receptor beta chains follows, all from one sample in a study of T cell responses to AZD1222 COVID-19 vaccine. Some clones are missing from TCRdb's copy, which holds only in-frame ones; the method was immunoSEQ multiplex PCR. The sample lists 140,000 to 150,000 clones, 93% occurring once. The source material was peripheral blood, sampled on day 0 of AZD1222 vaccination. These receptors all stem from an adult in good health. The CDR3 runs from the conserved cysteine through the conserved F or W. The D gene is left open where the match is weak. Size is stated for part of the rows, as once, few or many counts, or as a class when the clone is expanded.

abundance: .; len: 15; j_gene: TRBJ1-1; v_gene: TRBV19; d_gene: TRBD1; CDR3aa: CASSSHRGQNTEAFF; CDR3nt: TGTGCCAGTAGTTCTCACAGGGGACAGAACACTGAAGCTTTCTTT
abundance: .; len: 16; j_gene: TRBJ2-1; v_gene: TRBV5-1; d_gene: .; CDR3aa: CASSLGSTSALNEQFF; CDR3nt: TGCGCCAGCAGCTTGGGGTCCACCTCCGCCCTCAATGAGCAGTTCTTC
abundance: .; len: 16; j_gene: TRBJ2-3; v_gene: TRBV2; d_gene: TRBD2; CDR3aa: CASSPGLVQGTDTQYF; CDR3nt: TGTGCCAGCAGTCCGGGACTAGTACAAGGCACAGATACGCAGTATTTT
abundance: .; len: 13; j_gene: TRBJ1-6; v_gene: TRBV6-1; d_gene: .; CDR3aa: CASSERTHSPLHF; CDR3nt: TGTGCCAGCAGTGAACGGACTCATTCACCCCTCCACTTT
abundance: .; len: 16; j_gene: TRBJ1-3; v_gene: TRBV9; d_gene: .; CDR3aa: CASSVGGRSSGNTIYF; CDR3nt: TGTGCCAGCAGCGTAGGAGGAAGGAGCTCTGGAAACACCATATATTTT
abundance: .; len: 14; j_gene: TRBJ1-2; v_gene: TRBV4-1; d_gene: .; CDR3aa: CASSQETGASGYTF; CDR3nt: TGCGCCAGCAGCCAAGAAACGGGGGCATCTGGCTACACCTTC
abundance: .; len: 15; j_gene: TRBJ2-1; v_gene: TRBV7-7; d_gene: TRBD2; CDR3aa: CASSLGGTRLNEQFF; CDR3nt: TGTGCTAGCAGCTTAGGTGGGACTAGACTAAATGAGCAGTTCTTC
abundance: .; len: 15; j_gene: TRBJ1-5; v_gene: TRBV5-1; d_gene: .; CDR3aa: CASSLGSVEVEPQHF; CDR3nt: TGCGCCAGCAGCTTGGGATCAGTTGAGGTTGAGCCCCAGCATTTT
abundance: .; len: 14; j_gene: TRBJ1-1; v_gene: TRBV19; d_gene: .; CDR3aa: CASSIIGGRNDAFF; CDR3nt: TGTGCCAGTAGTATTATAGGGGGGAGAAATGATGCTTTCTTT
abundance: .; len: 14; j_gene: TRBJ1-1; v_gene: TRBV6-4; d_gene: .; CDR3aa: CASSQAGDRTEAFF; CDR3nt: TGTGCCAGCAGCCAAGCCGGGGATCGCACTGAAGCTTTCTTT
abundance: .; len: 16; j_gene: TRBJ2-7; v_gene: TRBV11-2; d_gene: .; CDR3aa: CASSLSTGTVYYEQYF; CDR3nt: TGTGCCAGCAGCTTATCGACCGGGACGGTATACTACGAGCAGTACTTC
abundance: .; len: 14; j_gene: TRBJ1-1; v_gene: TRBV19; d_gene: .; CDR3aa: CASSAGLPNTEAFF; CDR3nt: TGTGCCAGTAGCGCGGGACTGCCGAACACTGAAGCTTTCTTT
abundance: .; len: 16; j_gene: TRBJ1-6; v_gene: TRBV6-5; d_gene: .; CDR3aa: CASSYSKTGYNSPLHF; CDR3nt: TGTGCCAGCAGTTACTCGAAGACAGGCTATAATTCACCCCTCCACTTT
abundance: .; len: 13; j_gene: TRBJ1-1; v_gene: TRBV30; d_gene: .; CDR3aa: CAWSVRGNTEAFF; CDR3nt: TGTGCCTGGAGTGTACGAGGCAACACTGAAGCTTTCTTT
abundance: .; len: 16; j_gene: TRBJ2-3; v_gene: TRBV4-1; d_gene: .; CDR3aa: CASSDRGRQSTDTQYF; CDR3nt: TGCGCCAGCAGCGATCGGGGGCGGCAAAGCACAGATACGCAGTATTTT
abundance: once; len: 13; j_gene: TRBJ1-6; v_gene: TRBV9; d_gene: .; CDR3aa: CASSVQGSSPLHF; CDR3nt: TGTGCCAGCAGCGTCCAGGGGAGTTCACCCCTCCACTTT
abundance: .; len: 15; j_gene: TRBJ1-2; v_gene: TRBV4-2; d_gene: .; CDR3aa: CASSQDPGGNYGYTF; CDR3nt: TGTGCCAGCAGCCAAGATCCCGGCGGGAACTATGGCTACACCTTC
abundance: .; len: 15; j_gene: TRBJ2-5; v_gene: TRBV6-5; d_gene: TRBD2; CDR3aa: CASTCGGALGETQYF; CDR3nt: TGTGCCAGCACTTGCGGGGGGGCCCTGGGAGAGACCCAGTACTTC
abundance: .; len: 13; j_gene: TRBJ1-2; v_gene: TRBV4-1; d_gene: .; CDR3aa: CASSQDQGYGYTF; CDR3nt: TGCGCCAGCAGCCAAGATCAAGGCTATGGCTACACCTTC
abundance: .; len: 13; j_gene: TRBJ2-7; v_gene: TRBV27; d_gene: .; CDR3aa: CASSGGTDYEQYF; CDR3nt: TGTGCCAGCAGTGGAGGGACCGACTACGAGCAGTACTTC
abundance: .; len: 14; j_gene: TRBJ1-3; v_gene: TRBV30; d_gene: .; CDR3aa: CAWKRQGQGNTIYF; CDR3nt: TGTGCCTGGAAGCGCCAGGGCCAGGGAAACACCATATATTTT
abundance: .; len: 14; j_gene: TRBJ1-2; v_gene: TRBV7-8; d_gene: .; CDR3aa: CASSISGGLYGYTF; CDR3nt: TGTGCCAGCAGCATCTCCGGGGGCCTCTATGGCTACACCTTC
abundance: .; len: 14; j_gene: TRBJ1-1; v_gene: TRBV18; d_gene: .; CDR3aa: CASSPNRLQDEAFF; CDR3nt: TGTGCCAGCTCTCCTAATCGCCTACAAGATGAAGCTTTCTTT
abundance: few; len: 15; j_gene: TRBJ1-6; v_gene: TRBV2; d_gene: TRBD1; CDR3aa: CASSPLRDRRSPLHF; CDR3nt: TGTGCCAGCAGCCCACTCCGGGACAGACGCTCACCCCTCCACTTT
abundance: .; len: 16; j_gene: TRBJ2-1; v_gene: TRBV4-1; d_gene: .; CDR3aa: CASSQVFRLASNEQFF; CDR3nt: TGCGCCAGCAGCCAAGTCTTCCGGCTAGCGAGCAATGAGCAGTTCTTC
abundance: .; len: 13; j_gene: TRBJ2-3; v_gene: TRBV4-1; d_gene: .; CDR3aa: CASSQGGRDTQYF; CDR3nt: TGCGCCAGCAGCCAAGGTGGGCGAGATACGCAGTATTTT
abundance: once; len: 15; j_gene: TRBJ2-1; v_gene: TRBV3-1/TRBV3-2; d_gene: TRBD1; CDR3aa: CASSFDRAFYNEQFF; CDR3nt: TGTGCCAGCAGCTTCGACAGGGCCTTCTACAATGAGCAGTTCTTC
abundance: few; len: 16; j_gene: TRBJ2-7; v_gene: TRBV27; d_gene: TRBD1; CDR3aa: CASSHGGQGFFDEQYF; CDR3nt: TGTGCCAGCAGTCATGGGGGACAGGGGTTTTTCGACGAGCAGTACTTC
abundance: .; len: 16; j_gene: TRBJ1-1; v_gene: TRBV3-1/TRBV3-2; d_gene: TRBD1; CDR3aa: CASSQVRGRENTEAFF; CDR3nt: TGTGCCAGCAGCCAAGTGAGGGGGCGGGAGAACACTGAAGCTTTCTTT
abundance: .; len: 13; j_gene: TRBJ2-1; v_gene: TRBV7-9; d_gene: .; CDR3aa: CASSRGGGNEQFF; CDR3nt: TGTGCCAGCAGCCGGGGAGGGGGCAATGAGCAGTTCTTC
abundance: .; len: 15; j_gene: TRBJ2-7; v_gene: TRBV7-6; d_gene: TRBD1; CDR3aa: CASSLGGQGIYGQYF; CDR3nt: TGTGCCAGCAGCTTAGGGGGACAGGGGATATATGGGCAGTACTTC